This T cell receptor beta chain was recorded in a study of low-dose radiotherapy and immunotherapy resistance in tumors. Primers used for first-strand cDNA, a TRAV- and TRBV-specific set, covered both alpha and beta chains. Both a constant-region primer and a V-primer adapter served to amplify TCRs across roughly 22 PCR cycles. TCRdb used MiXCR to reprocess the reads, holding one entry per CDR3 protein. The sample consists of around 100,000 distinct CDR3 sequences, under 25% of them appearing once. In this sample, this clonotype turned up once. Because the CDR3's place on the DNA is in doubt, the DNA is left out and the CDR3 is given as listed by TCRdb. Sample time point: after trial treatment. Regarding treatment: LDRT plus nivolumab, ipilimumab, low-dose cyclophosphamide and aspirin (RACIN trial). The CDR3 is 14 amino acids long, termini counted. CDR1 is SGHVT, CDR2 SQSDAQ, per germline.

The rearrangement joins TRBV7-4 to TRBJ2-2; the DNA was not used to check the table's D call, TRBD2. This sequence originates from a male donor with prostate cancer. The sample in question was PBMCs, obtained after low-dose radiotherapy plus immunotherapy. The CDR3: CASSKTSTGELFFF.